Sequencing of this TCR beta chain was carried out in a study of metastatic and nonmetastatic thyroid tumors. Looking at the study overall: Thyroid patients, malignant and benign, had repertoires compared across blood and tumor or nodule tissue.

TCRdb ran MiXCR on the PCR reads. The top ten hold 4% to 6% of the sample, which has more than 20,000 clones, over 10% seen once. No patient had received any treatment before thyroid surgery. CDR1 and CDR2 (germline): SGHAT, FQNNGV. The CDR3 has 16 amino acids. The V segment lost 5 bases and the J segment 6 bases; nucleotides outside the gene matches: 9. This clone was counted at least ten times. Material: blood. The receptor's source is a female donor with papillary thyroid cancer or a benign thyroid nodule (not recorded which). Some clones in this sample may be carry-over from other donors' samples. This chain links TRBV11-2 with TRBJ1-4; 10 bases agree with TRBD1. CDR3 in amino acids: CASSPRTGGRDEKLFF. The CDR3 DNA follows: TGTGCCAGCAGCCCCCGGACAGGGGGGAGGGATGAAAAACTGTTTTTT.